This TCR beta chain was sequenced during a study of T cell changes during pregnancy in multiple sclerosis. This CDR3 has 15 amino acids. The germline CDR1 and CDR2 sequences are SGDLS and YYNGEE. J was trimmed by 6 bases and V by 0 bases; bases with no gene match: 6. The table came from immunoSEQ multiplex PCR; TCRdb's copy has only in-frame clones and leaves some out. This table has some 48,000 clones, approximately 91% appearing once. This TCR was recovered from a female donor in good health, enrolled as a control in a pregnancy study. The J gene is TRBJ2-7, the V gene TRBV9, with 10 bases matching TRBD2. The sequencing used CD4+ T cells from peripheral blood mononuclear cells, collected after pregnancy. This chain's CDR3 is CASSVASGRGSEQYF. CDR3 nucleotides: TGTGCCAGCAGCGTAGCCAGCGGGAGGGGAAGCGAGCAGTACTTC.